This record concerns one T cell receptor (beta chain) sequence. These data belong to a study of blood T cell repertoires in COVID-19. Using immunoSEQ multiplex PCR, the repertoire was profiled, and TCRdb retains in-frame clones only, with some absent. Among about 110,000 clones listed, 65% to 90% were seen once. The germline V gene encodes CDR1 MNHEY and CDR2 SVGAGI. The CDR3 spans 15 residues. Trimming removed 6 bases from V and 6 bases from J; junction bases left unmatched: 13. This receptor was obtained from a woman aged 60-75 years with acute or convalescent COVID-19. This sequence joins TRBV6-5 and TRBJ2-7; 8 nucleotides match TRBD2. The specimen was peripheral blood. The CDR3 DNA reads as TGTGCCAGCAGACGTTCCGGACTAGCATCGGGCGAGCAGTACTTC. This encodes CASRRSGLASGEQYF.